The 16 T cell receptor beta chains in this list originate from one sample, sequenced in a study of cytomegalovirus exposure and HLA in healthy donors. Primers for the PCR totalled 60 Vbeta and 13 Jbeta. Here immunoSEQ multiplex PCR was the method, and the copy in TCRdb shows in-frame clones only, minus some. The sample contains 100,000 to 150,000 clones, more than 75% of which appear only once. Sequences were obtained from PBMCs. The receptors stem from a man aged 30-40 years in good health and CMV-seropositive.

The rearrangement joins TRBV15 to TRBJ2-1; tentatively, D is TRBD2 (6 bases). This CDR3 has 19 amino acids. Looked up from germline, CDR1 is LNHNV and CDR2 is YYDKDF (reference sequence). The V end was cut by 1 base, the J end by 1 base, with 20 bases between. The CDR3 DNA reads TGTGCCACCAGCAGAGGCCTCCCCGGGACTGGGAAATCCTACAATGAGCAGTTCTTC. Its protein is CATSRGLPGTGKSYNEQFF.

This clone was detected a few times. V and J are TRBV12-5 and TRBJ2-5; 9 nucleotides align to TRBD2. The CDR3 totals 16 residues. Germline values: CDR1 LGHNT, CDR2 FRNRAP. The V and J ends lost 8 bases and 5 bases, in that order; junction bases with no gene match: 15. CDR3 DNA: TGTGCTAGTAGTCCGGGGGCCTTGGCGGGGGGGGAGACCCAGTACTTC. Translated: CASSPGALAGGETQYF. Full variable domain (rest looked up from reference TRBV12-5 and TRBJ2-5): DARVTQTPRHKVTEMGQEVTMRCQPILGHNTVFWYRQTMMQGLELLAYFRNRAPLDDSGMPKDRFSAEMPDATLATLKIQPSEPRDSAVYFCASSPGALAGGETQYFGPGTRLLVL.

The chain combines TRBV10-3 with TRBJ2-1; 8 positions agree with TRBD1. After removal of 3 bases from V and 6 bases from J, the junction contained 10 bases not matched to a gene. Per germline, CDR1 ENHRY and CDR2 SYGVKD. The CDR3 totals 16 residues. CDR3 bases: TGTGCCATCAGTGACCTCAGGGGGCGAAAGGCCAATGAGCAGTTCTTC. The encoded protein is CAISDLRGRKANEQFF.

This chain links TRBV18 with TRBJ2-7; no clear D. Germline CDR1 and CDR2: KGHSH and LQKENI. Trimming left V 0 bases short and J 6 bases short, with 9 bases between. CDR3 length equals 13 residues. CDR3 loop: CASSPPLEPEQYF. The CDR3 DNA follows: TGTGCCAGCTCACCACCCCTAGAGCCCGAGCAGTACTTC.

This chain joins TRBV30 and TRBJ2-7; 9 positions agree with TRBD2. CDR3 size: 12 residues. Germline values: CDR1 GTSNPN, CDR2 SVGIG (reference sequence). J was trimmed by 7 bases and V by 4 bases; bases with no gene match: 5. The DNA for the CDR3 is TGTGCCTGGACTAGCGGGATGTTGGAGCAGTACTTC. Encoded protein: CAWTSGMLEQYF.

The CDR3 loop reads CATGTGGYEQYF. The CDR3 DNA reads TGTGCCACCGGGACAGGGGGGTACGAGCAGTACTTC. This chain links TRBV5-4 with TRBJ2-7; 11 nucleotides line up with TRBD1. The CDR3 runs to 12 residues. Germline loops: CDR1 SGHNT, CDR2 YYREEE (reference sequence). J lost 4 bases, V lost 9 bases, and 3 bases had no gene match. Complete variable domain (other parts from reference TRBV5-4 and TRBJ2-7): ETGVTQSPTHLIKTRGQQVTLRCSSQSGHNTVSWYQQALGQGPQFIFQYYREEENGRGNFPPRFSGLQFPNYSSELNVNALELDDSALYLCATGTGGYEQYFGPGTRLTVT.

V usage is TRBV4-1 and J usage is TRBJ2-5; 14 bases are a match to TRBD2. The end of the DNA is better explained by TRBJ2-7, so the J call may be wrong. The CDR3 has 16 residues. Germline V lookup: CDR1 MGHRA, CDR2 YSYEKL. The CDR3 sequence: CASSLRLAGGPGEQYF. The CDR3 DNA sequence: TGCGCCAGCAGCCTCCGACTAGCGGGAGGGCCGGGCGAGCAGTACTTC.

This chain links TRBV7-9 with TRBJ2-1; TRBD2 matches at 7 bases. This CDR3 is built from 14 residues. The germline V gene encodes CDR1 SEHNR and CDR2 FQNEAQ (reference sequence). V dropped 2 bases and J dropped 6; count of bases not matched to a gene: 4. Here the CDR3 DNA reads TGTGCCAGCAGCTTACGCGCTAGCGGCAATGAGCAGTTCTTC. Its translation: CASSLRASGNEQFF.

The rearrangement joins TRBV4-3 to TRBJ1-1; perhaps TRBD1 as D (5 bases). Trimming cost V 0 bases and J 2 bases, with 16 bases left between them. The germline gives CDR1 LGHNA, CDR2 YSLEER. This CDR3 spans 17 amino acids. The CDR3 bases are TGCGCCAGCAGCCAAGATTCCTTCGGGGGGAGAAACACTGAAGCTTTCTTT. This translates into CASSQDSFGGRNTEAFF.

This chain uses TRBV2 with TRBJ1-5; maybe TRBD1 (5 bases). CDR1 and CDR2 from the germline V gene are SNHLY and FYNNEI. The CDR3 length is 14 residues. Trimming took 1 base from V and 6 from J, leaving 10 bases between them. The CDR3 sequence: CASSEGRGIQPQHF. The CDR3, as DNA: TGTGCCAGCAGTGAAGGGCGGGGGATTCAGCCCCAGCATTTT.

The V and J genes are TRBV7-6 and TRBJ2-7, with D possibly TRBD1 on 5 matching bases. The V gene lost 1 base and the J gene lost 6 bases, with 10 bases spanning the gap. The germline CDR1 and CDR2 sequences are SGHVS and FNYEAQ. CDR3 length: 13 residues. CDR3 in amino acids: CASSLESRGEQYF. CDR3 bases: TGTGCCAGCAGCTTAGAGTCTAGGGGCGAGCAGTACTTC.

Details on this clone: The sample has other DNA sequences that encode this CDR3 too. This sequence joins TRBV6-5 and TRBJ2-7; a weak D match, TRBD2 (6 bases). Between the trimmed V and J ends, which lost 6 bases and 0 bases, there was a span of 12 bases. This CDR3 has 14 amino acids. Germline loops: CDR1 MNHEY, CDR2 SVGAGI. The CDR3 region has the DNA TGTGCCAGCAGCCGGGACTTTAGCTCCTACGAGCAGTACTTC. This translates into CASSRDFSSYEQYF.

The chain carries TRBV10-2 and TRBJ1-1; D is possibly TRBD1 (6 bases). There are 11 residues in the CDR3. V was cut by 6 bases and J by 8 bases, with 10 bases left in between. CDR1 and CDR2 (germline): WSHSY, SAAADI. The CDR3 DNA is TGCGCCAGCAGCGCGGACAGAGAAGCTTTCTTT. Amino acid sequence: CASSADREAFF.

This chain links TRBV4-3 with TRBJ2-3; TRBD2 matches 14 bases. Unmatched junction bases numbered 4, after V lost 3 bases and J lost 5 bases. The germline V gene encodes CDR1 LGHNA and CDR2 YSLEER. CDR3 length: 16 amino acids. The CDR3 reads CASSHGTSGRGDTQYF. CDR3 nucleotide sequence: TGCGCCAGCAGCCACGGGACTAGCGGGAGAGGAGATACGCAGTATTTT.

This clone was observed a few times. The chain has TRBV9 and TRBJ2-3, with D possibly being TRBD1 (6 bases). The CDR3 has 15 residues. Trimming stripped 0 bases from V and 0 bases from J, with 8 bases between. Per the germline V gene, CDR1 is SGDLS and CDR2 is YYNGEE. The CDR3 spells CASSVEGVSTDTQYF. CDR3 DNA sequence: TGTGCCAGCAGCGTAGAGGGGGTTAGCACAGATACGCAGTATTTT.

The rearrangement uses TRBV28 and TRBJ1-5; D uncertain. CDR3 length: 13 amino acids. Germline V CDR1 and CDR2: MDHEN, SYDVKM. The V and J ends lost 8 bases and 4 bases respectively, with 12 bases between them. CDR3: CASLGQFNQPQHF. For the CDR3, the DNA is TGTGCCAGCCTTGGGCAGTTTAATCAGCCCCAGCATTTT.